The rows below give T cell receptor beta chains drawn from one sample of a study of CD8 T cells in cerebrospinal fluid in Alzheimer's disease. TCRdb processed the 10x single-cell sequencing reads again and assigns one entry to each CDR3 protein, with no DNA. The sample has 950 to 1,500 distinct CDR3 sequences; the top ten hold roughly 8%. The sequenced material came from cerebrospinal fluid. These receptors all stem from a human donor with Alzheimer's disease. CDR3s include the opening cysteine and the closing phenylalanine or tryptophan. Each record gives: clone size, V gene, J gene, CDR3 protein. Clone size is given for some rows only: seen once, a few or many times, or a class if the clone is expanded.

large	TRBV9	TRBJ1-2	CASSLDRGYTF
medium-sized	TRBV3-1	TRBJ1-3	CASSPGTLGNTIYF
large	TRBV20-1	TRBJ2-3	CSARGPGSGRFTDTQYF
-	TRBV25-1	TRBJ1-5	CASSAGRGGRQPQHF
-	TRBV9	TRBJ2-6	CASSGTGGAAGANVLTF
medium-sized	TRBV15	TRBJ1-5	CATSRAGLLGVGQPQHF
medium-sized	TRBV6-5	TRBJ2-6	CASSYSGANVLTF
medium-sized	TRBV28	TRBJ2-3	CASSLPGLGTDTQYF
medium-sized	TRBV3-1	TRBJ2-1	CASSLAGGLYSSYNEQFF
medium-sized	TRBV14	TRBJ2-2	CASSQPSGGTRGGELFF
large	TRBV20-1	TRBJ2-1	CSARSGLPYNEQFF
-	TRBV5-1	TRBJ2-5	CASSYSGGGETQYF
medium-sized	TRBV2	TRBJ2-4	CASTFRTGLNIQYF
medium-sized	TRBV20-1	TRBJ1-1	CSARVGSTEAFF
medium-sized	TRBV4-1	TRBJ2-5	CASSHPAGGETQYF